This TCR beta chain was sequenced for a study of CD8+CD57+ T cells in acquired aplastic anemia. At the level of the study: Sorted cells (CD4+ and CD8+) yielded DNA amounts that averaged about 3.1 ug.

Genomic DNA, serving as template, underwent TCR beta VDJ and CDR3 profiling. One entry per CDR3 protein, called by TCRdb with MiXCR from the reads. The table has some 190,000 distinct CDR3 sequences, around half seen once. Overall study findings and caveats: CD8+ Simpson's diversity in patients was not significantly different from that in controls.

This clonotype was picked up a small number of times. Its antigen remains unidentified. Germline CDR1 SGHAT, CDR2 FQDESV (reference sequence). Unmatched junction bases numbered 5, after V lost 4 bases and J lost 4 bases. This CDR3 is 15 amino acids long. The genes are TRBV11-1 and TRBJ2-5; 11 nucleotides align to TRBD1. Specimen: sorted CD4+, CD8+, or CD8+CD57+ T cells (not recorded which) from PBMCs. The source is a human donor in good health. As DNA, the CDR3 is TGTGCCAGCAGCTACGGGACAGGGGGACTAGAGACCCAGTACTTC. Translation gives CASSYGTGGLETQYF.